This TCR beta chain derives from a study of cytomegalovirus exposure and HLA in healthy donors. Study-level results: As a later analysis showed, a missense DCLRE1C variant was linked to trimming of TCR beta V- and J-genes.

Primers included in the PCR were 60 Vbeta and 13 Jbeta primers. Generated by immunoSEQ multiplex PCR, the TCRdb table keeps only in-frame clones and is missing some. The profile shows about 150,000 clones, around 79% of them singletons. For this clone: Its antigen is unidentified.

V gave up 7 bases and J gave up 4 bases; unmatched junction bases: 14. The CDR3 runs to 18 residues. CDR1 is MNHEY, CDR2 SMNVEV, per germline (reference sequence). The TCR comes from a man aged 25-40 years in good health and CMV-seropositive. J is TRBJ2-1 and V is TRBV27, with 12 bases that match TRBD2. The material sequenced was PBMCs. The CDR3 protein is CASTTLTSGRSFYNEQFF. As DNA, the CDR3 is TGTGCCAGCACAACCCTGACTAGCGGGAGATCATTTTACAATGAGCAGTTCTTC.